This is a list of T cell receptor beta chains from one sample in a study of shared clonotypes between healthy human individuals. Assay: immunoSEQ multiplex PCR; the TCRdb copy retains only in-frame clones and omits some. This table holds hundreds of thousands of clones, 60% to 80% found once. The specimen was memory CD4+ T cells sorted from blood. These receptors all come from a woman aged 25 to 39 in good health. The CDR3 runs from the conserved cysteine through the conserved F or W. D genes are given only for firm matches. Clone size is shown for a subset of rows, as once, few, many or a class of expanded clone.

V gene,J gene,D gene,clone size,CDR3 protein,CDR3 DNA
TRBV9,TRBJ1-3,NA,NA,CASSDHGGNTIYF,TGTGCCAGCAGCGACCACGGTGGAAACACCATATATTTT
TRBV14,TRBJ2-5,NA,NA,CASSQDREETQYF,TGTGCCAGCAGCCAAGACAGGGAGGAGACCCAGTACTTC
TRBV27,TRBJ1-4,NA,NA,CASSSRMGSEKLFF,TGTGCCAGCAGTTCAAGGATGGGAAGTGAAAAACTGTTTTTT
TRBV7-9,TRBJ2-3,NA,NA,CASSWGQGVITDTQYF,TGTGCCAGCAGCTGGGGGCAGGGTGTTATCACAGATACGCAGTATTTT
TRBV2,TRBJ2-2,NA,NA,CASSEDVRVFF,TGTGCCAGCAGTGAAGACGTCCGGGTGTTTTTT
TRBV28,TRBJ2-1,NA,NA,CASRLGGVPYNEQFF,TGTGCCAGCAGACTTGGGGGAGTACCCTACAATGAGCAGTTCTTC
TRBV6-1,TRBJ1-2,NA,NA,CASSEVSRFYGYTF,TGTGCCAGCAGTGAAGTTAGCCGCTTCTATGGCTACACCTTC
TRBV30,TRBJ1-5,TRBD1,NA,CAWSLQGAGQPQHF,TGTGCCTGGAGTCTACAGGGGGCGGGCCAGCCCCAGCATTTT
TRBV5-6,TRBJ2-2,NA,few,CASSFWSGELFF,TGTGCCAGCAGCTTTTGGTCCGGGGAGCTGTTTTTT
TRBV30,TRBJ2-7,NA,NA,CAWSVRGRRTDYEQYF,TGTGCCTGGAGTGTACGTGGACGGAGGACCGACTACGAGCAGTACTTC
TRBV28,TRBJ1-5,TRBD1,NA,CASGDTGGGNQPQHF,TGTGCCAGCGGGGATACAGGGGGCGGCAATCAGCCCCAGCATTTT
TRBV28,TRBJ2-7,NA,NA,CASSPSGKKSYEQYF,TGTGCCAGCAGTCCGAGCGGAAAAAAGTCCTACGAGCAGTACTTC
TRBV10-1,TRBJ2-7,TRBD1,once,CASSESPGQGYEQYF,TGCGCCAGCAGTGAGAGCCCGGGACAGGGCTACGAGCAGTACTTC
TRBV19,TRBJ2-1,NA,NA,CASTGPAYNEQFF,TGTGCCAGTACGGGGCCGGCCTACAATGAGCAGTTCTTC
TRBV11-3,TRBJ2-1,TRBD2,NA,CASSSTSGTPNNEQFF,TGTGCCAGCAGCTCGACTAGCGGGACTCCAAACAATGAGCAGTTCTTC
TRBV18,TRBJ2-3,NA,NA,CASSPPGESTDTQYF,TGTGCCAGCTCACCTCCGGGAGAAAGCACAGATACGCAGTATTTT
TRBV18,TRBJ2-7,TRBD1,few,CASSFLGQGESYEQYF,TGTGCCAGCTCATTCCTGGGACAGGGTGAATCCTACGAGCAGTACTTC
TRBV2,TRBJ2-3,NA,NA,CASSDVAQTDTQYF,TGTGCCAGCAGTGATGTGGCGCAAACAGATACGCAGTATTTT
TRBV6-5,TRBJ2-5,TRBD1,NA,CASSPADRPGETQYF,TGTGCCAGCAGCCCCGCGGACAGGCCTGGGGAGACCCAGTACTTC
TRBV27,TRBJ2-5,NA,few,CASSLQRSTQRFETQYF,TGTGCCAGCAGTTTACAGAGATCAACGCAGAGATTTGAGACCCAGTACTTC
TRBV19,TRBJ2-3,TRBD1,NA,CASSHNRDRRTDTQYF,TGTGCCAGTAGCCATAACCGGGACAGACGCACAGATACGCAGTATTTT
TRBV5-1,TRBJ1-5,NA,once,CASSPTDRNNQPQHF,TGCGCCAGCAGCCCCACCGACCGGAACAATCAGCCCCAGCATTTT
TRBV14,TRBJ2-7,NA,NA,CASSRRTDPLGEQYF,TGTGCCAGCAGCCGTCGGACAGATCCCCTCGGCGAGCAGTACTTC
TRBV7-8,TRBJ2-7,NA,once,CASSPNLVEQYF,TGTGCCAGCAGCCCGAACTTAGTCGAGCAGTACTTC
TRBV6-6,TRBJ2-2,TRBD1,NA,CASRRQGADTGELFF,TGTGCCAGCAGACGACAGGGGGCGGACACCGGGGAGCTGTTTTTT
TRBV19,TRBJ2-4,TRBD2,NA,CASSISGTGNIQYF,TGTGCCAGTAGTATAAGCGGGACGGGGAACATTCAGTACTTC
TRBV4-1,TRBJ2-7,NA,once,CASSQDRELESREQYF,TGCGCCAGCAGCCAAGATAGGGAACTAGAGAGTCGCGAGCAGTACTTC
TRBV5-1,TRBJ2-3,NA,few,CASSLEGRVATDTQYF,TGCGCCAGCAGCTTGGAGGGGCGCGTCGCCACAGATACGCAGTATTTT
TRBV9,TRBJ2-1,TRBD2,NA,CASSLGLAGFNNEQFF,TGTGCCAGCAGTCTCGGACTAGCGGGATTTAACAATGAGCAGTTCTTC
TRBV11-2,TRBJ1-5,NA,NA,CASSLVAGGDQPQHF,TGTGCCAGCAGCTTAGTGGCCGGTGGGGATCAGCCCCAGCATTTT
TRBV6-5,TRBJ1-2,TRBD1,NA,CASGDRANYGYTF,TGTGCCAGCGGGGACAGGGCCAACTATGGCTACACCTTC
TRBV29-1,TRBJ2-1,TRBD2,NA,CSVAGTSVFSSYNEQFF,TGCAGCGTCGCCGGGACTAGCGTTTTCAGCTCCTACAATGAGCAGTTCTTC
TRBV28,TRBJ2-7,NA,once,CASSPYLVSYEQYF,TGTGCCAGCAGTCCCTATTTGGTCTCCTACGAGCAGTACTTC
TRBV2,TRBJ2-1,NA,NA,CASKQLDYPAEQFF,TGTGCCAGCAAACAACTTGACTATCCGGCAGAGCAGTTCTTC
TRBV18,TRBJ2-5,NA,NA,CASSPGRNGETQYF,TGTGCCAGCTCACCTGGTCGAAATGGCGAGACCCAGTACTTC
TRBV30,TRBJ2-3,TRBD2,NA,CAWSFNGREGITDTQYF,TGTGCCTGGAGTTTTAACGGGCGGGAGGGTATCACAGATACGCAGTATTTT
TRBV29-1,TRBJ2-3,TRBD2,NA,CSVVKAGGAQDTQYF,TGCAGCGTTGTGAAAGCGGGAGGCGCCCAAGATACGCAGTATTTT
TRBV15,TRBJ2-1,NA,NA,CATTSWGAYNEQFF,TGTGCCACCACCTCCTGGGGAGCCTACAATGAGCAGTTCTTC
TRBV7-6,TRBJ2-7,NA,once,CASSLDSGSYEQYF,TGTGCCAGCAGCTTAGATTCCGGGTCCTACGAGCAGTACTTC
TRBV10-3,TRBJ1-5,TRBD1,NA,CAISDRGTNQPQHF,TGTGCCATCAGTGACAGGGGGACCAATCAGCCCCAGCATTTT
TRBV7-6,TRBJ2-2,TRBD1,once,CASSLGTDHPRNTGELFF,TGTGCCAGCAGCCTCGGGACAGACCATCCTAGAAACACCGGGGAGCTGTTTTTT
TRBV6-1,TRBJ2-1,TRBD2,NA,CASTGTSGTEQFF,TGTGCCAGCACCGGGACTAGTGGTACTGAGCAGTTCTTC
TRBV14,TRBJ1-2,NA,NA,CASSRAGTYGYTF,TGTGCCAGCAGCCGAGCAGGGACCTATGGCTACACCTTC
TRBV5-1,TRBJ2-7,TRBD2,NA,CASSLAGTSAEQYF,TGCGCCAGCAGCTTGGCCGGGACTAGTGCCGAGCAGTACTTC
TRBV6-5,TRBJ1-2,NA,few,CASSPATGSYGYTF,TGTGCCAGCAGTCCCGCCACAGGGAGCTATGGCTACACCTTC
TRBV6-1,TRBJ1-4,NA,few,CASREDGSNEKLFF,TGTGCCAGCAGAGAGGATGGCTCAAATGAAAAACTGTTTTTT
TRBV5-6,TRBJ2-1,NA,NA,CASSLARSYNEQFF,TGTGCCAGCAGCTTGGCCCGCTCTTACAATGAGCAGTTCTTC
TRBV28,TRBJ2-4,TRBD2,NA,CASSSPLAGVAKNIQYF,TGTGCCAGCAGTTCTCCGCTAGCGGGAGTAGCCAAAAACATTCAGTACTTC
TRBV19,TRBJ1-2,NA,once,CASSEGRRVRGGYTF,TGTGCCAGTAGTGAAGGACGGCGGGTTCGAGGGGGCTACACCTTC
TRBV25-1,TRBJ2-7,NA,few,CASSKYTNSYEQYF,TGTGCCAGCAGTAAATACACCAACTCCTACGAGCAGTACTTC
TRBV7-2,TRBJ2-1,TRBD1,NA,CASSSSQGALNEQFF,TGTGCCAGCAGCTCGTCACAGGGGGCCCTTAATGAGCAGTTCTTC
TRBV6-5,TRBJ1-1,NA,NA,CASSAQAGGPRTFF,TGTGCCAGCAGTGCACAGGCCGGGGGACCTCGAACTTTCTTT
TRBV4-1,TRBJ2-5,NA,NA,CASSQVGTLQETQYF,TGCGCCAGCAGCCAAGTGGGCACCCTCCAAGAGACCCAGTACTTC
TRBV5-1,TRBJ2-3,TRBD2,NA,CASSLAREAADTQYF,TGCGCCAGCAGCTTGGCTCGGGAGGCGGCAGATACGCAGTATTTT
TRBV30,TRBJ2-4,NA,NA,CAWSPMGDFLAKNIQYF,TGTGCCTGGAGTCCAATGGGGGACTTTTTAGCCAAAAACATTCAGTACTTC